This T cell receptor (beta chain) was recovered during a study of CD8+ T cells in alopecia areata. Study summary: Tofacitinib administration persisted for 6 to 18 months, succeeded by 6 months off drug.

RNA extraction was followed by reverse transcription into cDNA, which acted as the sequencing template. The data were produced by immunoSEQ multiplex PCR, yet TCRdb's version contains in-frame clones alone and is incomplete. In the table there are about 76,000 clones, around 60% of which are singletons. Treatment indicated: oral pan-JAK inhibitor, 5-10 mg twice daily. The receptor comes from a human donor with alopecia areata. The specimen was CD8+ T cells sorted from blood, collected at week 24, from a patient treated with tofacitinib.

CDR3 coding DNA: TGTGCCAGCAGCGACCCTTCGGGAGGAACCTACAATGAGCAGTTCTTC. It translates to CASSDPSGGTYNEQFF. This sequence joins TRBV13 and TRBJ2-1; 7 bases map to TRBD2. The length of the CDR3 is 16 residues. J was trimmed by 2 bases and V by 5 bases; bases with no gene match: 9. The germline V gene encodes CDR1 PRHDT and CDR2 FYEKMQ (reference sequence).